This is a list of T cell receptor beta chains from one sample in a study of OX40 agonist ivuxolimab in advanced cancers. Method: immunoSEQ multiplex PCR; TCRdb's copy keeps in-frame clones and lacks some. Among fewer than 95,000 clones listed, just over 90% were seen once. The sequencing used CD4+ or CD8+ T cells sorted from blood, collected in a trial of the OX40 agonist ivuxolimab. The origin of the receptors is an adult with an advanced solid tumor such as melanoma, head and neck, liver or kidney cancer. CDR3s leave out the opening cysteine and the closing phenylalanine or tryptophan.

TRBJ2-3 | TRBV6-5 | ASRALASDTQY
TRBJ2-1 | TRBV10-3 | AISINRDSSGEQF
TRBJ1-5 | TRBV27 | ASRGTGGNQPQH
TRBJ2-7 | TRBV5-1 | ASSLALASVSGEQY
TRBJ2-1 | TRBV29-1 | SGTPQGREQF
TRBJ2-1 | TRBV6-1 | ASSGAGTSEDNEQF
TRBJ2-3 | TRBV7-7 | ASSSGLAVTDTQY
TRBJ2-3 | TRBV30 | AWSVHGLDTQY
TRBJ2-7 | TRBV29-1 | SVEDNYEQY
TRBJ2-3 | TRBV5-6 | ASSPNSGVSTDTQY
TRBJ2-7 | TRBV27 | ASSPRSGTEFYEQY
TRBJ2-5 | TRBV9 | ASSVGGSGSKTQY
TRBJ1-1 | TRBV2 | ASSDGPGRENTEAF
TRBJ1-5 | TRBV6-5 | ASRGPNQPQH
TRBJ2-2 | TRBV5-1 | ASSFVGVNTGELF
TRBJ2-5 | TRBV18 | ASSPPSGAGETQY
TRBJ1-1 | TRBV28 | ASSAYRGLAEAF
TRBJ2-1 | TRBV18 | ASSSSMGASAYNEQF
TRBJ2-7 | TRBV7-2 | ASSLRVVPYEQY
TRBJ2-5 | TRBV10-3 | AVGGTREETQY
TRBJ1-6 | TRBV9 | ASSPDGYSPLH
TRBJ2-5 | TRBV5-1 | ASSRSPGGLGETQY
TRBJ2-7 | TRBV5-1 | ASSLAITSGRSSYEQY
TRBJ2-1 | TRBV10-3 | AISESKILARGQGNEQF
TRBJ2-2 | TRBV10-1 | ASSEDSGELF
TRBJ2-7 | TRBV7-8 | ASSQGGLQSGQNYEQY
TRBJ1-1 | TRBV6-1 | ASAQELYLEAF
TRBJ2-1 | TRBV18 | ASSRGMDEQF
TRBJ2-3 | TRBV29-1 | SGWTGGTDTQY
TRBJ1-2 | TRBV21-1 | ASPPRGRGHYGYT
TRBJ1-4 | TRBV2 | ASSEDREWEKLF
TRBJ1-1 | TRBV6-6 | ATQTSQVNTEAF
TRBJ1-2 | TRBV20-1 | SAEGGYGYT
TRBJ2-3 | TRBV10-3 | AIQRAGDTDTQY
TRBJ2-2 | TRBV5-1 | ASSLEGKTGELF
TRBJ2-7 | TRBV5-6 | ASSLGPGGEQY
TRBJ2-5 | TRBV7-9 | ASSLVAGVETQY
TRBJ1-6 | TRBV4-2 | ASSQGRQGYNSPLH
TRBJ2-7 | TRBV28 | ASINTPGQIYEQY
TRBJ2-7 | TRBV6-1 | ASSEDLLGDPRR
TRBJ2-2 | TRBV14 | ASSQGLRGELF
TRBJ1-5 | TRBV5-3 | ARSFWGDQPQH
TRBJ2-1 | TRBV6-5 | ASSLRLAPYNEQF
TRBJ2-7 | TRBV5-6 | ASSFGQGANEQY
TRBJ2-5 | TRBV6-5 | ASSNTRGQETQY
TRBJ1-1 | TRBV6-1 | ASSGTGRAEAF
TRBJ2-1 | TRBV19 | ASSSGTGDSNEQF
TRBJ2-1 | TRBV5-1 | ASSPLGLAGGSSYNEQF
TRBJ2-7 | TRBV6-5 | ASEQPGSYEQY
TRBJ1-3 | TRBV30 | AWSKQGLRENTIY
TRBJ2-7 | TRBV28 | ASSRAGLSYEQY
TRBJ2-7 | TRBV25-1 | ASSEETRTYEQY
TRBJ2-2 | TRBV27 | AIRGANTGELF
TRBJ2-7 | TRBV18 | ASSPQSGSSYEQY